The next 6 T cell receptor beta chains were all read from a single sample in a study of blood T cell repertoires in COVID-19. Some clones are missing from TCRdb's copy, which holds only in-frame ones; the method was immunoSEQ multiplex PCR. This sample has almost 400,000 clones, with 87% found just once. What was sequenced was peripheral blood. These receptors were collected from a woman in her sixties or seventies with COVID-19, enrolled during active disease.

In the case of this clone: The same CDR3 arises from other DNA sequences in this sample as well. The chain employs TRBV5-1 and TRBJ2-2, with unresolved D. The V gene lost 0 bases and the J gene lost 1 base, with 4 bases spanning the gap. Germline CDR1 and CDR2: SGHRS and YFSETQ. This CDR3 is built from 14 residues. In DNA, the CDR3 is TGCGCCAGCAGCTTGGGACAGAACACCGGGGAGCTGTTTTTT. Its protein is CASSLGQNTGELFF.

The rearrangement links TRBV9 to TRBJ2-1; possibly TRBD2 for D (6 bases). Germline V CDR1 and CDR2: SGDLS, YYNGEE. The CDR3 extends over 16 amino acids. V lost 0 bases and J lost 6, with 16 bases in between. The CDR3 spells CASSVGWGETVNEQFF. CDR3 nucleotide sequence: TGTGCCAGCAGCGTAGGATGGGGGGAAACCGTCAATGAGCAGTTCTTC.

On this clone itself: In the same sample, other DNA sequences code for this CDR3. The chain employs TRBV28 and TRBJ1-5; 7 bases align to TRBD1. Trimming at V came to 2 bases and at J to 2 bases, leaving 3 bases not matched to a gene. In germline, CDR1 is MDHEN, CDR2 SYDVKM. The CDR3 extends over 15 amino acids. DNA for the CDR3: TGTGCCAGCAGTTTACCAGGGGGAGGCAATCAGCCCCAGCATTTT. Its translation is CASSLPGGGNQPQHF. Drawing the rest from reference TRBV28 and TRBJ1-5, the complete variable domain is DVKVTQSSRYLVKRTGEKVFLECVQDMDHENMFWYRQDPGLGLRLIYFSYDVKMKEKGDIPEGYSVSREKKERFSLILESASTNQTSMYLCASSLPGGGNQPQHFGDGTRLSIL.

The chain employs TRBV29-1 and TRBJ1-2; no definite D call. V shed 7 bases and J shed 3 bases, with 15 bases lying between them. This CDR3 contains 13 residues. The V gene's germline CDR1 is SQVTM and CDR2 ANQGSEA. CDR3: CSGSTGTDYGYTF. In DNA form, the CDR3 reads TGCAGCGGATCCACCGGTACGGACTATGGCTACACCTTC.

The gene calls are TRBV7-2 and TRBJ1-1, with a tentative D call TRBD1 (5 bases). The V end lost 2 bases, the J end lost 3 bases, and 7 bases lay between the germline ends. Per germline, CDR1 SGHTA and CDR2 FQGNSA. This CDR3 is 13 amino acids long. The CDR3 here is CASSLRGDTEAFF. Written as DNA, the CDR3 is TGTGCCAGCAGCTTACGGGGGGACACTGAAGCTTTCTTT.

This clone came up once. The chain joins TRBV5-1 to TRBJ2-7; TRBD2 matches 10 bases. The V segment lost 0 bases and the J segment 3 bases; nucleotides outside the gene matches: 9. Germline-derived CDR1 and CDR2 are SGHRS and YFSETQ. The CDR3 spans 17 residues. CDR3 bases: TGCGCCAGCAGCTTGGCCAAGGCTAGCGGGGGATTCTACGAGCAGTACTTC. Translating it yields CASSLAKASGGFYEQYF.